The 9 T cell receptor beta chains below all came from one sample that was sequenced in a study of blood T cell repertoires in COVID-19 (dated by TCRdb to 2020 to 2022). Libraries were prepared through the immunoSEQ multiplex PCR assay. TCRdb took over this immuneACCESS table, retaining in-frame rearrangements with V and J assigned. Such tables are incomplete; in checked studies, under half of the missing clones stem from an unresolved V gene, and the remainder is unexplained. Here the sample has some 96,000 clones; about 86% occur a single time. 1.7% of the sample comes from the top ten. Sequenced input: peripheral blood. These receptors were collected from a man aged 80 or over with acute or convalescent COVID-19.

CDR3 sequence reads: CASSPLVDSNEQFF. The CDR3 DNA reads as TGTGCCAGCAGCCCCCTGGTAGATAGCAATGAGCAGTTCTTC. This chain uses TRBV7-3 with TRBJ2-1; D is undetermined. Germline CDR1 is SGHTA and CDR2 is FQGTGA. The V end lost 5 bases, the J end lost 6 bases, and 14 bases lay between the germline ends. The CDR3 is 14 amino acids. The whole variable domain, filled in from reference TRBV7-3 and TRBJ2-1, reads GAGVSQTPSNKVTEKGKYVELRCDPISGHTALYWYRQSLGQGPEFLIYFQGTGAADDSGLPNDRFFAVRPEGSVSTLKIQRTERGDSAVYLCASSPLVDSNEQFFGPGTRLTVL.

The gene calls are TRBV7-3 and TRBJ2-3; no clear D. The CDR3 covers 13 residues. V lost 5 bases and J 6 bases, leaving 12 bases between the germline ends. CDR1 is SGHTA, CDR2 FQGTGA, per germline. Here the CDR3 DNA reads TGTGCCAGCAGCCTAGGCCCAGTGGATACGCAGTATTTT. It encodes CASSLGPVDTQYF.

The chain joins TRBV5-1 to TRBJ2-7, with D perhaps matching TRBD2 (6 bases). Germline CDR1 and CDR2: SGHRS and YFSETQ. This CDR3 comprises 15 residues. Between the trimmed V and J ends, which lost 4 bases and 0 bases, there was a span of 14 bases. The CDR3 sequence: CASSGGLLSSYEQYF. Here the CDR3 DNA reads TGCGCCAGCAGCGGGGGACTCCTGAGCTCCTACGAGCAGTACTTC.

The chain employs TRBV4-3 and TRBJ2-1; TRBD1 aligns across 8 bases. The germline CDR1 and CDR2 sequences are LGHNA and YSLEER. The CDR3 contains 16 residues. V gave up 0 bases and J gave up 0 bases; unmatched junction bases: 1. CDR3 region: CASSQETGGSYNEQFF. In DNA form, the CDR3 reads TGCGCCAGCAGCCAAGAAACAGGGGGCTCCTACAATGAGCAGTTCTTC.

The chain employs TRBV7-2 and TRBJ2-7, with TRBD2 as a possible D gene (5 bases). V lost 1 base and J lost 0, with 13 bases in between. The CDR3 runs 16 residues. CDR1 SGHTA and CDR2 FQGNSA come from the germline V gene. The chain's CDR3 is CASSLDVSAGSYEQYF. Written as DNA, the CDR3 is TGTGCCAGCAGCTTAGACGTCTCCGCGGGCTCCTACGAGCAGTACTTC.

This sequence joins TRBV20-1 and TRBJ2-2; 8 positions match TRBD1. Germline lookup yields CDR1 DFQATT and CDR2 SNEGSKA (reference sequence). The CDR3 spans 13 residues. The V gene end was trimmed by 3 bases and the J gene end by 7 bases; junction bases not matched to a gene: 4. The CDR3 nucleotides are TGCAGTGCTAGTCGGACAGGGTTCGGGGAGCTGTTTTTT. It yields the protein CSASRTGFGELFF.

CDR3 DNA: TGCGCCAGCAGCCAAGACGGGGGGTATGGCTACACCTTC. Translating it yields CASSQDGGYGYTF. The chain employs TRBV4-3 and TRBJ1-2, with D perhaps matching TRBD1 (5 bases). The V end lost 0 bases, the J end lost 5 bases, and 7 bases lay between the germline ends. This CDR3 has 13 amino acids. Looked up from germline, CDR1 is LGHNA and CDR2 is YSLEER.

V usage is TRBV28 and J usage is TRBJ1-3; D is uncertain. V shed 1 base and J shed 7 bases, with 5 bases lying between them. CDR3 length: 12 amino acids. CDR1 is MDHEN and CDR2 is SYDVKM in the germline V gene. The CDR3 sequence is CASSLSGNTIYF. In DNA, the CDR3 is TGTGCCAGCAGTTTATCCGGGAACACCATATATTTT.

The genes are TRBV7-2 and TRBJ2-5; TRBD1 might be the D (6 bases). CDR3 length: 16 amino acids. V lost 6 bases, J lost 2 bases, and 19 bases lay in between. CDR1 and CDR2 (germline): SGHTA, FQGNSA. The CDR3, as DNA: TGTGCCAGCAGGACGTGGGGGACACGATTACAAGAGACCCAGTACTTC. Its protein is CASRTWGTRLQETQYF.